The T cell receptor beta chain under discussion was sequenced for a study of beta chain features in type 1 diabetes. This clone showed up just a few times. Its cognate antigen is unknown. Trimming pared 5 bases from V and 9 bases from J, leaving 11 bases between. CDR1 MNHEY and CDR2 SMNVEV come from the germline V gene (reference sequence). This CDR3 spans 12 amino acids. Isolation of CD4+ naive, central memory, regulatory and stem cell-like memory cells was achieved by sorting via CD45RO/CCR7/CD25/CD127/CD95/CD27. Points from the study as a whole: The VDJ junctions of type 1 diabetes patients carried fewer insertions and more deletions. Among all four CD4+ subsets, Type 1 diabetes patients had TCRB CDR3s that were moderately but significantly shorter.

TCRB transcripts that were expressed got sequenced, as all of the isolated RNA had been reverse transcribed. The method was immunoSEQ multiplex PCR; TCRdb's version includes in-frame clones alone and lacks a portion of them. The sample lists 680,000 or so clones; around an eighth were seen once. The sequencing sample was made of naive CD4+ T cells from blood. This TCR was sampled from a man between 18 and 35 years old with type 1 diabetes. The gene calls are TRBV27 and TRBJ1-5; D remains ambiguous. The CDR3 sequence is CASSERAGPQHF. CDR3 coding DNA: TGTGCCAGCAGTGAGCGCGCCGGGCCCCAGCATTTT.